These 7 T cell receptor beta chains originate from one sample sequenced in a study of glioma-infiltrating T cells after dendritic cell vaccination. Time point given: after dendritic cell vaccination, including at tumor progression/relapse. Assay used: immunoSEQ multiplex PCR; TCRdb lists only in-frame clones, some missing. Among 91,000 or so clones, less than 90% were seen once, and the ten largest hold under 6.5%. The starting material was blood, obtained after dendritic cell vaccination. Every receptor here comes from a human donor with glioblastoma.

CDR3 sequence: CASSSSLDRGFYEQYF. Here the CDR3 DNA reads TGTGCCAGCAGCTCCAGCCTGGACAGGGGGTTCTACGAGCAGTACTTC. The chain joins TRBV11-1 to TRBJ2-7; 10 nucleotides match TRBD1. Unmatched junction bases numbered 9, after V lost 4 bases and J lost 3 bases. Per the germline V gene, CDR1 is SGHAT and CDR2 is FQDESV (reference sequence). The CDR3 has 16 amino acids.

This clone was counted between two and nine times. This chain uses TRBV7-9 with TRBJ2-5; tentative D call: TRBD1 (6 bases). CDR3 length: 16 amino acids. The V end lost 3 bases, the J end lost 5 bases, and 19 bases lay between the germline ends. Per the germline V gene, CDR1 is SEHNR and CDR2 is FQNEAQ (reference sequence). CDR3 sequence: CASSFNAQGWEETQYF. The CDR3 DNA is TGTGCCAGCAGCTTTAACGCACAGGGTTGGGAGGAGACCCAGTACTTC.

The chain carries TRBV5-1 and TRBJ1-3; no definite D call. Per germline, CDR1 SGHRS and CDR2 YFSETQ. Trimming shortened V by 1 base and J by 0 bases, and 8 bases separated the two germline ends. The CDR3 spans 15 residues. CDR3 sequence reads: CASSLLASSGNTIYF. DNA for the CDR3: TGCGCCAGCAGCTTGTTGGCCAGCTCTGGAAACACCATATATTTT. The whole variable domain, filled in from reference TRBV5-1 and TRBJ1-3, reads KAGVTQTPRYLIKTRGQQVTLSCSPISGHRSVSWYQQTPGQGLQFLFEYFSETQRNKGNFPGRFSGRQFSNSRSEMNVSTLELGDSALYLCASSLLASSGNTIYFGEGSWLTVV.

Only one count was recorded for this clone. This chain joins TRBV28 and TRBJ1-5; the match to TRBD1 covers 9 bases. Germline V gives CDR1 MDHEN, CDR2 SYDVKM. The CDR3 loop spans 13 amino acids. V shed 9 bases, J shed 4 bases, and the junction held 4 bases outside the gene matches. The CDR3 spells CASGTGLNQPQHF. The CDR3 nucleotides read TGTGCCAGTGGGACAGGGCTAAATCAGCCCCAGCATTTT.

The CDR3: CASSPRLAGEVPLEQYF. CDR3 in DNA: TGTGCCAGCAGCCCCCGACTAGCGGGAGAGGTTCCCCTCGAGCAGTACTTC. The chain uses TRBV11-2 and TRBJ2-7; 12 bases fit TRBD2. This CDR3 is built from 17 residues. Per germline, CDR1 SGHAT and CDR2 FQNNGV. V shed 5 bases and J 6 bases; nucleotides not matched to a gene: 14.

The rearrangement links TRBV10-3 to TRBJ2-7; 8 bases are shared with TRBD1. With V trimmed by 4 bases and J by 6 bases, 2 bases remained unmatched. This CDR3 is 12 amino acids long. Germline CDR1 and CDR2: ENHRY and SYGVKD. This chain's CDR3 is CAISGQGFEQYF. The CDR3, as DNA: TGTGCCATCAGTGGACAGGGGTTCGAGCAGTACTTC.

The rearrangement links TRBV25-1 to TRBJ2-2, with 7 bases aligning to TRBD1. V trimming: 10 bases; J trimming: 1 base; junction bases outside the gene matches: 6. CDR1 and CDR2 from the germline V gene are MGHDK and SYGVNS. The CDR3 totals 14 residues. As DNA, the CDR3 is TGTGCCACCTCTTGGACAGGGAACACCGGGGAGCTGTTTTTT. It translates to CATSWTGNTGELFF.